These T cell receptor beta chains were read from a single sample in a study of OX40 agonist ivuxolimab in advanced cancers. Clones were read by immunoSEQ multiplex PCR, and TCRdb kept only the in-frame ones, dropping some. The sample gives 20,000 to 25,000 clones, roughly 86% of which show up once; 25% to 40% is in the top ten. The sample here was CD4+ or CD8+ T cells sorted from blood, taken in a trial of the OX40 agonist ivuxolimab. The receptors here all came from an adult with an advanced solid tumor such as melanoma, head and neck, liver or kidney cancer. The CDR3 runs from the conserved cysteine through the conserved F or W. D genes are given only for firm matches. Size is omitted from some rows. Given values are once, few, many or a class for expanded clones.

CDR3: CASSRTGFKDEQYF; DNA: TGCGCCAGCAGCAGGACAGGGTTTAAGGACGAGCAGTACTTC; V: TRBV5-1; D: TRBD1; size: -; J: TRBJ2-7
CDR3: CASSDPGEGFGNTIYF; DNA: TGTGCCAGCAGTGACCCGGGGGAGGGTTTCGGAAACACCATATATTTT; V: TRBV2; D: -; size: once; J: TRBJ1-3
CDR3: CASSIGQAGGNQPQHF; DNA: TGTGCCAGTAGTATCGGGCAGGCGGGGGGAAATCAGCCCCAGCATTTT; V: TRBV19; D: -; size: -; J: TRBJ1-5
CDR3: CASSQLTSGTDTQYF; DNA: TGTGCCAGCAGCCAATTGACTAGCGGCACAGATACGCAGTATTTT; V: TRBV4-2; D: TRBD2; size: -; J: TRBJ2-3
CDR3: CASSELTDRAYEQYF; DNA: TGTGCCAGCAGTGAACTTACGGACAGGGCCTACGAGCAGTACTTC; V: TRBV6-1; D: TRBD1; size: -; J: TRBJ2-7
CDR3: CASSVEGGTEAFF; DNA: TGTGCCAGCAGCGTGGAAGGGGGCACTGAAGCTTTCTTT; V: TRBV9; D: -; size: -; J: TRBJ1-1
CDR3: CASSGTSTTNEKLFF; DNA: TGTGCCAGCAGCGGGACATCTACAACTAATGAAAAACTGTTTTTT; V: TRBV27; D: -; size: many; J: TRBJ1-4
CDR3: CASSLSSRLLEETQYF; DNA: TGTGCCAGCAGCTTATCCTCCCGTTTACTTGAAGAGACCCAGTACTTC; V: TRBV7-6; D: -; size: once; J: TRBJ2-5
CDR3: CASSRPQAGEQYF; DNA: TGTGCCAGCAGCCGCCCACAGGCGGGCGAGCAGTACTTC; V: TRBV5-8; D: -; size: -; J: TRBJ2-7
CDR3: CASSLLEGVETQYF; DNA: TGCGCCAGCAGCCTCCTTGAGGGGGTAGAGACCCAGTACTTC; V: TRBV4-1; D: -; size: -; J: TRBJ2-5
CDR3: CASTLGTSGHNEQFF; DNA: TGTGCCAGTACCCTGGGGACTAGCGGTCATAATGAGCAGTTCTTC; V: TRBV19; D: TRBD2; size: -; J: TRBJ2-1
CDR3: CASRTGQGTPYGYTF; DNA: TGTGCCAGCAGAACGGGACAGGGAACCCCCTATGGCTACACCTTC; V: TRBV2; D: TRBD1; size: once; J: TRBJ1-2
CDR3: CASSPGLAGSSPADTQYF; DNA: TGTGCCAGCAGCCCGGGACTAGCGGGATCCTCACCAGCAGATACGCAGTATTTT; V: TRBV11-3; D: TRBD2; size: -; J: TRBJ2-3
CDR3: CASSSLAGADYEQYF; DNA: TGTGCCAGCAGCTCACTAGCGGGAGCGGACTACGAGCAGTACTTC; V: TRBV7-8; D: TRBD2; size: -; J: TRBJ2-7
CDR3: CASSEFTGGPGGYTF; DNA: TGTGCCAGCAGTGAGTTTACCGGTGGGCCGGGTGGCTACACCTTC; V: TRBV2; D: -; size: -; J: TRBJ1-2
CDR3: CASSTDGGSYNEQFF; DNA: TGTGCCAGTAGTACGGACGGGGGGTCCTACAATGAGCAGTTCTTC; V: TRBV19; D: TRBD2; size: -; J: TRBJ2-1
CDR3: CASSLYANEQYF; DNA: TGCGCCAGCAGCTTGTACGCGAACGAGCAGTACTTC; V: TRBV5-1; D: -; size: -; J: TRBJ2-7
CDR3: CASSISQGVGSYNEQFF; DNA: TGTGCCAGCTCAATTTCACAGGGAGTCGGTTCCTACAATGAGCAGTTCTTC; V: TRBV18; D: -; size: -; J: TRBJ2-1
CDR3: CASSQVGQSDYGYTF; DNA: TGTGCCAGCAGCCAAGTGGGACAGTCCGACTATGGCTACACCTTC; V: TRBV7-9; D: TRBD1; size: -; J: TRBJ1-2
CDR3: CSVPLEAANTEAFF; DNA: TGCAGCGTTCCTCTCGAGGCCGCGAACACTGAAGCTTTCTTT; V: TRBV29-1; D: -; size: -; J: TRBJ1-1
CDR3: CASSIGGDTEAFF; DNA: TGTGCCAGTAGTATTGGTGGGGACACTGAAGCTTTCTTT; V: TRBV19; D: -; size: -; J: TRBJ1-1
CDR3: CASSTGGYDEQFF; DNA: TGTGCCAGCAGTACAGGGGGCTACGATGAGCAGTTCTTC; V: TRBV7-6; D: TRBD1; size: -; J: TRBJ2-1
CDR3: CASSTGTGTQEQYF; DNA: TGTGCCAGCAGTACCGGGACAGGTACTCAAGAGCAGTACTTC; V: TRBV2; D: TRBD1; size: -; J: TRBJ2-7
CDR3: CAISERETQYF; DNA: TGTGCCATCAGTGAGAGGGAGACCCAGTACTTC; V: TRBV10-3; D: -; size: -; J: TRBJ2-5
CDR3: CASSPGSHNEQFF; DNA: TGTGCCAGCAGCCCAGGTAGCCACAATGAGCAGTTCTTC; V: TRBV14; D: -; size: -; J: TRBJ2-1
CDR3: CASSQSVNQPQHF; DNA: TGTGCCAGTAGTCAATCAGTTAATCAGCCCCAGCATTTT; V: TRBV19; D: -; size: few; J: TRBJ1-5
CDR3: CASSLFARHSGSYEQYF; DNA: TGCGCCAGCAGCTTGTTTGCCCGTCATAGCGGCTCCTACGAGCAGTACTTC; V: TRBV5-1; D: -; size: -; J: TRBJ2-7